These 6 T cell receptor beta chains came from one sample sequenced in a study of cytomegalovirus exposure and HLA in healthy donors. This PCR relied on a set of 60 Vbeta primers and 13 Jbeta primers. Data came from immunoSEQ multiplex PCR; TCRdb stores just in-frame clones and leaves some out. The repertoire holds under 300,000 clones, with about 86% as singletons. The sequencing sample was made of PBMCs. Receptors were obtained from a woman between 55 and 75 years old in good health and CMV-seropositive.

This rearrangement joins TRBV5-6 to TRBJ1-1, with 7 bases fitting TRBD1. The CDR3 consists of 16 residues. V gave up 3 bases and J gave up 1 base; unmatched junction bases: 9. CDR1 is SGHDT and CDR2 is YYEEEE in the germline V gene. DNA for the CDR3: TGTGCCAGCAGCTCAACAAGGGGGCTTGGGAACACTGAAGCTTTCTTT. Translating gives CASSSTRGLGNTEAFF.

The chain couples TRBV30 to TRBJ1-5; D uncertain. CDR1 and CDR2 from the germline V gene are GTSNPN and SVGIG (reference sequence). Between the trimmed V and J ends, which lost 2 bases and 2 bases, there was a span of 4 bases. The CDR3 is 12 residues long. CDR3 DNA: TGTGCCTGGAGTAGCGGCAATCAGCCCCAGCATTTT. Translation: CAWSSGNQPQHF.

This clone turned up a few times. V gene TRBV6-5 combines with J gene TRBJ1-1, with D hard to call. CDR3 size: 13 residues. CDR1 and CDR2 from the germline V gene are MNHEY and SVGAGI. V was cut by 6 bases and J by 3 bases, with 11 bases left in between. The CDR3 loop reads CASRSNGDTEAFF. The CDR3 coding sequence is TGTGCCAGCAGGTCCAACGGGGACACTGAAGCTTTCTTT.

The chain employs TRBV4-1 and TRBJ2-7; 8 bases fit TRBD1. The CDR3 length is 15 residues. Germline-derived CDR1 and CDR2 are MGHRA and YSYEKL. The J segment lost 4 bases and the V segment lost 0 bases, leaving 5 bases of the junction unmatched. Here the CDR3 DNA reads TGCGCCAGCAGCCAAGATGCGGACAGGGTTTACGAGCAGTACTTC. Residues: CASSQDADRVYEQYF.

The V call is TRBV18, the J call TRBJ2-1; D is ambiguous. The CDR3 has 16 amino acids. Between the trimmed V and J ends, which lost 2 bases and 0 bases, there was a span of 11 bases. Germline V lookup: CDR1 KGHSH, CDR2 LQKENI. The CDR3 bases are TGTGCCAGCTCACCAAGACTCCATCTCTCCTACAATGAGCAGTTCTTC. This codes for CASSPRLHLSYNEQFF.

The chain is built from TRBV5-5 and TRBJ2-5, with TRBD2 matching 7 bases. The DNA end favors TRBJ2-7, so the J call may be wrong. The CDR3 sequence is 15 residues long. From germline, CDR1 is SGHKS and CDR2 YYEKEE (reference sequence). The CDR3 is CASSFWEGGSYEQYF. The CDR3 DNA follows: TGTGCCAGCAGCTTTTGGGAGGGCGGCTCCTACGAGCAGTACTTC.